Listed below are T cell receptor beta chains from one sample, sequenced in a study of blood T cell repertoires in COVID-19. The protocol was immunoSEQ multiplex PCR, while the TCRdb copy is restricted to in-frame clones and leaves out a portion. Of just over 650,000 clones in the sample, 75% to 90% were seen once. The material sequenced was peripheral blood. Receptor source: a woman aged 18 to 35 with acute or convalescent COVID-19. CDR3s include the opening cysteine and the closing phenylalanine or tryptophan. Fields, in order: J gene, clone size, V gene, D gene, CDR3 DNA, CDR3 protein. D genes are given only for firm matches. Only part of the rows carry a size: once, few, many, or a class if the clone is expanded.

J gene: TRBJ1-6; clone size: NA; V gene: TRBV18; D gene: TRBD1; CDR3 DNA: TGTGCCAGCTCACTAGGACAGGGTAGGGGTACCCTCCACTTT; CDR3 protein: CASSLGQGRGTLHF
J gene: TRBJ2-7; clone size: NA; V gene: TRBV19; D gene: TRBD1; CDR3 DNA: TGTGCCAGTACCCGGACAGGGGGCCAGGACGAGCAGTACTTC; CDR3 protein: CASTRTGGQDEQYF
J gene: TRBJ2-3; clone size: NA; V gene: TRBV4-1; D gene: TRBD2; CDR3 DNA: TGCGCCAGCAGCCAAGATGGGGGGGGCACAGATACGCAGTATTTT; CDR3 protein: CASSQDGGGTDTQYF
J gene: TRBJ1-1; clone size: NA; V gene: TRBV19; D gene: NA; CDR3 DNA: TGTGCCAGTAGTATCCGTCAGGGGAACACTGAAGCTTTCTTT; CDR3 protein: CASSIRQGNTEAFF
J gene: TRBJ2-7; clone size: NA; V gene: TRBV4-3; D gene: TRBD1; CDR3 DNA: TGCGCCAGCAGCCAGGGTCGACAGGGGGCATGGAAAGAGCAGTACTTC; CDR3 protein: CASSQGRQGAWKEQYF
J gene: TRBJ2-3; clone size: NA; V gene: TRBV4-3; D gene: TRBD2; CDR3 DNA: TGCGCCAGCAGCCCTAGCGGGGGGGCGGCAGATACGCAGTATTTT; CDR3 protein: CASSPSGGAADTQYF
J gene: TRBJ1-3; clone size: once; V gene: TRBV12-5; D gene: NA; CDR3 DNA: TGTGCTAGTGGTTTGTCAGGGAGGTCGCCCATATATTTT; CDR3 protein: CASGLSGRSPIYF
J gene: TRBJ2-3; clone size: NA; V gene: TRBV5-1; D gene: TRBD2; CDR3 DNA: TGCGCCAGCAGCTTGAGCGGGGGGGCGTGGTTGGGCACAGATACGCAGTATTTT; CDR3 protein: CASSLSGGAWLGTDTQYF
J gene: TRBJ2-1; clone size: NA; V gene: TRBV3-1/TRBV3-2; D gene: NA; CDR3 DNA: TGTGCCAGCAGCCGCCAGCCGGGGGGCCAGTTCTTC; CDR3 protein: CASSRQPGGQFF
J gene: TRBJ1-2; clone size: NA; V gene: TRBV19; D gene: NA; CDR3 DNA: TGTGCCAGTAGCCTTAAGAATAGGGGGGGGCTTTATGGCTACACCTTC; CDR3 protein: CASSLKNRGGLYGYTF
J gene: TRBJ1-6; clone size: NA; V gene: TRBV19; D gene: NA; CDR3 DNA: TGTGCCAGTAGGTCCACATCCAGGGCCTATAATTCACCCCTCCACTTT; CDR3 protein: CASRSTSRAYNSPLHF
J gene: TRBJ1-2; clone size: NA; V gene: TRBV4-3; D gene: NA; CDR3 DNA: TGCGCCAGCAGCCAAGATTGGCAGGGTCTGGGCTATGGCTACACCTTC; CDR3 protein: CASSQDWQGLGYGYTF
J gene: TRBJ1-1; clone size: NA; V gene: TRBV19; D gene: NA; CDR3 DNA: TGTGCCAGTACCAGACCGAGGCAGAAATACACTGAAGCTTTCTTT; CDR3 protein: CASTRPRQKYTEAFF
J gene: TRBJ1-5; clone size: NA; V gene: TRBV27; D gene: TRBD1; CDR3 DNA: TGTGCCAGCAGTTTCGGACAGGAATCTCAGCCCCAGCATTTT; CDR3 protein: CASSFGQESQPQHF
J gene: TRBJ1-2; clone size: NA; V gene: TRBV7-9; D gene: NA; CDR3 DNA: TGTGCCAGCAGCTTATTGGCAGGGGCCTGGGGCTACACCTTC; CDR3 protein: CASSLLAGAWGYTF
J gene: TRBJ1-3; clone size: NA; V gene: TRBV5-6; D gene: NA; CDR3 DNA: TGTGCCAGCAGCTTGAGGGGCTCAGGAAACACCATATATTTT; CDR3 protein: CASSLRGSGNTIYF
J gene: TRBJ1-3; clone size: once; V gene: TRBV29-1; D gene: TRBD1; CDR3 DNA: TGCAGCGTGGGGGACAGGACAGGAAACACCATATATTTT; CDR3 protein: CSVGDRTGNTIYF
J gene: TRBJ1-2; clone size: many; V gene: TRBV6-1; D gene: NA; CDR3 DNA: TGTGCCAGCAGTGAAGGAGGTGCGAGGGCTAGTGGCTACACCTTC; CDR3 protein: CASSEGGARASGYTF
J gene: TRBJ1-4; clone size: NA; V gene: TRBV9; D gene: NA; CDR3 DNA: TGTGCCAGCAGCGTAGGAGGGTCCTATGAAAAACTGTTTTTT; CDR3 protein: CASSVGGSYEKLFF
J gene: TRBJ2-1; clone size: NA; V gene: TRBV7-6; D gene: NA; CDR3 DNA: TGTGCCAGCAGCTTGGGACAAAGGTTGGTTGGTGAGCAGTTCTTC; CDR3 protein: CASSLGQRLVGEQFF
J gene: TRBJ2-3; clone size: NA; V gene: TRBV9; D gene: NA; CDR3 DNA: TGTGCCAGCAGCGTAGGTGTGACAGACTGGGATACGCAGTATTTT; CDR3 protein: CASSVGVTDWDTQYF
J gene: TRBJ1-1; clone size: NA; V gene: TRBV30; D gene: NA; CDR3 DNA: TGTGCCTGGGGGCAGACACCCTTTTACATGAACACTGAAGCTTTCTTT; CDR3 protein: CAWGQTPFYMNTEAFF
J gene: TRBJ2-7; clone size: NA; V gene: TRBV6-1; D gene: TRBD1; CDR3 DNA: TGTGCCAGCAGTGAAGCGGGGACAGAATTGTACGAGCAGTACTTC; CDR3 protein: CASSEAGTELYEQYF
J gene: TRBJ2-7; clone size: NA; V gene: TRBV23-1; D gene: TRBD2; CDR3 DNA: TGCGCCAGCAGTCAATTGCGACTAGCTGGCGAGCAGTACTTC; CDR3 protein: CASSQLRLAGEQYF
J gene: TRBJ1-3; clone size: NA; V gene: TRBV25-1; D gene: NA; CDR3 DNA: TGTGCCAGCCATGGAGGGTTCTCTGGAAACACCATATATTTT; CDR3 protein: CASHGGFSGNTIYF
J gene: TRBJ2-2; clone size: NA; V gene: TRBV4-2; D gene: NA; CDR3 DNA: TGTGCCAGCAGCGCTCGAGAATACAACACCGGGGAGCTGTTTTTT; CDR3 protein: CASSAREYNTGELFF
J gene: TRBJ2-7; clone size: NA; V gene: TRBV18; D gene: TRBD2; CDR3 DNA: TGTGCCAGCTCGTGGACTAGCGGGGTTTACGAGCAGTACTTC; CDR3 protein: CASSWTSGVYEQYF
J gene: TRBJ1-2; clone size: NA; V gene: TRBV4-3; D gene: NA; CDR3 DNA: TGCGCCAGCAGCCAATCACAACAGTATGGCTACACCTTC; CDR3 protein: CASSQSQQYGYTF
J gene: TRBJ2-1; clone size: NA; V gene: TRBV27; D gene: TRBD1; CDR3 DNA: TGTGCCAGCAGTGAGGGGACAGGGGGCCCCTACAATGAGCAGTTCTTC; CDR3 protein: CASSEGTGGPYNEQFF
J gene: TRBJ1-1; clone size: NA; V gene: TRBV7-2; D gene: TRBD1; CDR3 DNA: TGTGCCAGCAGCTCGATCCGGGACAGGGTTAAAGCTTTCTTT; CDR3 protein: CASSSIRDRVKAFF
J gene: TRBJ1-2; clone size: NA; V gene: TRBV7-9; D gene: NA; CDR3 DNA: TGTGCCAGCAGCTTAGGGGCTAACCGGGGCTATGGCTACACCTTC; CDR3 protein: CASSLGANRGYGYTF
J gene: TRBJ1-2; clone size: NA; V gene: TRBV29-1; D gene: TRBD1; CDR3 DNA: TGCAGCGTTGAAGGTGGGACAGAGTATGGCTACACCTTC; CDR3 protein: CSVEGGTEYGYTF
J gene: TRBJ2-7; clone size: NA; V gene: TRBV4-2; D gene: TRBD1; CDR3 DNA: TGTGCCAGCAGCCAAAAACGGACAGGGGGTCACGAGCAGTACTTC; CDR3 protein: CASSQKRTGGHEQYF
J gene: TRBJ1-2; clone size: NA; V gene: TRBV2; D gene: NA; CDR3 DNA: TGTGCCAGCAGTGGCCCCCAGCCCGCCAGGGGCTACACCTTC; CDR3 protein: CASSGPQPARGYTF
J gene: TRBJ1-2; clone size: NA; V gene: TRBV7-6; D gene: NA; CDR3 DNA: TGTGCCAGCAGCTCCCGACAGGACGGAGAGGCTAACTATGGCTACACCTTC; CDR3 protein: CASSSRQDGEANYGYTF
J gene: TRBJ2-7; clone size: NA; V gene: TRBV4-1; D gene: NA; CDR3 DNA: TGCGCCAGCAGCCAAAGGACAGCTACCTACGAGCAGTACTTC; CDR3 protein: CASSQRTATYEQYF
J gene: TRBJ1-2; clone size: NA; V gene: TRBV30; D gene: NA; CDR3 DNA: TGTGCCTGGGACAGGAGTCCTAACTATGGCTACACCTTC; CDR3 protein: CAWDRSPNYGYTF
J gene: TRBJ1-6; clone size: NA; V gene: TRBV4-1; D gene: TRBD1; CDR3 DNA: TGCGCCAGCAGCCAAGAAGGGACAGCATCACCCCTCCACTTT; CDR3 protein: CASSQEGTASPLHF
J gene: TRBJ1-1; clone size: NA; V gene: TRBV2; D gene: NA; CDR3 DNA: TGTGCCAGCAAGCGGGGGGCGAGCACTGAAGCTTTCTTT; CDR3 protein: CASKRGASTEAFF
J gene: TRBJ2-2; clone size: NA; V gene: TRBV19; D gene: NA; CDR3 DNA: TGTGCCAGTAGTATAAGGGGAATAGGGGAGCTGTTTTTT; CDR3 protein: CASSIRGIGELFF
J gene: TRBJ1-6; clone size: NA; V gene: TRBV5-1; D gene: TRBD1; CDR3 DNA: TGCGCCAGCAGCTTGGTTCAGGGGGCGGATTCACCCCTCCACTTT; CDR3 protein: CASSLVQGADSPLHF
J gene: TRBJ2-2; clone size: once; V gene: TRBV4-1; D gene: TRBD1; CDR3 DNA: TGCGCCAGCAGCCAAGTCGGGCAGGGGGCGAACACCGGGGAGCTGTTTTTT; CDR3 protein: CASSQVGQGANTGELFF
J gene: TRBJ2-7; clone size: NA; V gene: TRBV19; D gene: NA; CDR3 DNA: TGTGCCAGTAGCACCAGGGAGGTCGGCTACGAGCAGTACTTC; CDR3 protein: CASSTREVGYEQYF
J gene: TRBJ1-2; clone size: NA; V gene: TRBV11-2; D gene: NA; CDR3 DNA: TGTGCCAGCAGCTTAGGAAGGAGGGACTATGGCTACACCTTC; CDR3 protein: CASSLGRRDYGYTF
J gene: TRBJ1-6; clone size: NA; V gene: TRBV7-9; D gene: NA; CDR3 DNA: TGTGCCAGCAGCCCCAGGGTGAGCTCCTATAATTCACCCCTCCACTTT; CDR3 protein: CASSPRVSSYNSPLHF
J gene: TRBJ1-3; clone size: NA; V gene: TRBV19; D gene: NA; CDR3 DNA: TGTGCCAGTAAAGCCACGGAGAGCTCTGGAAACACCATATATTTT; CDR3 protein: CASKATESSGNTIYF
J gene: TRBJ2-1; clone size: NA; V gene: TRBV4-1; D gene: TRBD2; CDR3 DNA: TGCGCCAGCAGCCGCGGGGGGACCGATGAGCAGTTCTTC; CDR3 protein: CASSRGGTDEQFF
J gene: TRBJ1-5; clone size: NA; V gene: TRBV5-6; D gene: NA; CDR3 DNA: TGTGCCAGCAGCTCCGGGAGCTATGATCAGCCCCAGCATTTT; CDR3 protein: CASSSGSYDQPQHF
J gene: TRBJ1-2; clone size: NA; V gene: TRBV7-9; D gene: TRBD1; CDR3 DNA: TGTGCCAGCAGCTTGCTAGGACAGGGACACTATGGCTACACCTTC; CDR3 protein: CASSLLGQGHYGYTF
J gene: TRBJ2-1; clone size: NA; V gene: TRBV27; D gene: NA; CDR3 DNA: TGTGCCAGCAGTTCGGACAGTTACAATGAGCAGTTCTTC; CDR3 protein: CASSSDSYNEQFF
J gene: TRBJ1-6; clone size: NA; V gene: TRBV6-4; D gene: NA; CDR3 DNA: TGTGCCAGCAGCAACGTTGAAGGGGCCTCACCCCTTCACTTT; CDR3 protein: CASSNVEGASPLHF